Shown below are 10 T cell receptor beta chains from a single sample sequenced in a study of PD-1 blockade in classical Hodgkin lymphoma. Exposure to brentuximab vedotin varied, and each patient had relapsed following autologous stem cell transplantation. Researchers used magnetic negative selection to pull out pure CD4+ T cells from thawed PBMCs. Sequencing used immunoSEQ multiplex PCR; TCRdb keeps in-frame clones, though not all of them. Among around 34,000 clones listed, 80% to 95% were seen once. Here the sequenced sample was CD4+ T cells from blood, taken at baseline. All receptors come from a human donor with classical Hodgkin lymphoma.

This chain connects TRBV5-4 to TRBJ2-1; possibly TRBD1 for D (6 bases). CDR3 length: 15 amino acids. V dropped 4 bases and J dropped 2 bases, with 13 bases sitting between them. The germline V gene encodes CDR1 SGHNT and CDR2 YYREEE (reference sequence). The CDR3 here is CASSRADSAYNEQFF. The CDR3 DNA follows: TGTGCCAGCAGCCGGGCGGACAGCGCCTACAATGAGCAGTTCTTC. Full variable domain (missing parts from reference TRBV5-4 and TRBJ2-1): ETGVTQSPTHLIKTRGQQVTLRCSSQSGHNTVSWYQQALGQGPQFIFQYYREEENGRGNFPPRFSGLQFPNYSSELNVNALELDDSALYLCASSRADSAYNEQFFGPGTRLTVL.

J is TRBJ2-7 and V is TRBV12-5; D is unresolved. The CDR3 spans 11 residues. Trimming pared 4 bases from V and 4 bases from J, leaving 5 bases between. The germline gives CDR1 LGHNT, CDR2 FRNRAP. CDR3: CASGSFYEQYF. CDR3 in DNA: TGTGCTAGTGGTTCCTTTTACGAGCAGTACTTC.

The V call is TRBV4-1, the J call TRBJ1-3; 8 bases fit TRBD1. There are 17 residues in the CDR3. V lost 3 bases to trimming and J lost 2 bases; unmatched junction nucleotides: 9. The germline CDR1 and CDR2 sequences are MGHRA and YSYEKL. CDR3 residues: CASSHPQGQGAGNTIYF. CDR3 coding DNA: TGCGCCAGCAGCCACCCACAAGGACAGGGCGCTGGAAACACCATATATTTT.

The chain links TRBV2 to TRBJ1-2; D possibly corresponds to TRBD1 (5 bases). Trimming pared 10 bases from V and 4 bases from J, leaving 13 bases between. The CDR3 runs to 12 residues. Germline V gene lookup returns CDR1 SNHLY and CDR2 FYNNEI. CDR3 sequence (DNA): TGTGCCACCAGACAGACTCCCTATGGCTACACCTTC. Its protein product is CATRQTPYGYTF.

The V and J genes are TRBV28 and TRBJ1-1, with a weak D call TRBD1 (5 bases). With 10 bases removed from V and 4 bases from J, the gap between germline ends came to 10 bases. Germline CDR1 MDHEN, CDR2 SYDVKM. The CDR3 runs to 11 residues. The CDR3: CATGGLTEAFF. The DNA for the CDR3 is TGTGCCACTGGGGGACTCACTGAAGCTTTCTTT. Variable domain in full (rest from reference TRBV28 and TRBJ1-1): DVKVTQSSRYLVKRTGEKVFLECVQDMDHENMFWYRQDPGLGLRLIYFSYDVKMKEKGDIPEGYSVSREKKERFSLILESASTNQTSMYLCATGGLTEAFFGQGTRLTVV.

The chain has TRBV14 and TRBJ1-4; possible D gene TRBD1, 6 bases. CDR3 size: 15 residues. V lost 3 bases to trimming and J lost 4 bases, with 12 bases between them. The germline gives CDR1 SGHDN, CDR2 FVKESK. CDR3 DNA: TGTGCCAGCAGCCAGCTCCACAGGGATAATGAAAAACTGTTTTTT. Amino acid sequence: CASSQLHRDNEKLFF.

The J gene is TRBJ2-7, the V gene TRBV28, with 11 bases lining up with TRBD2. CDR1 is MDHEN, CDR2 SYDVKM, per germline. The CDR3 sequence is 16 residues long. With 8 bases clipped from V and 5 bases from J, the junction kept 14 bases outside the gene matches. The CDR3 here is CASQEALSGRGNEQYF. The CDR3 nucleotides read TGTGCCAGCCAAGAGGCTCTTAGCGGGAGGGGGAACGAGCAGTACTTC.

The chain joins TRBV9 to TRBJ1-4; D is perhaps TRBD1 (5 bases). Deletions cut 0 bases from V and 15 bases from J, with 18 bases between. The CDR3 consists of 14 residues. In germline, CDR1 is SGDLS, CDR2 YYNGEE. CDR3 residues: CASSVGRSGGGLFF. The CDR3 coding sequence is TGTGCCAGCAGCGTAGGGAGAAGTGGGGGTGGCTTGTTTTTT.

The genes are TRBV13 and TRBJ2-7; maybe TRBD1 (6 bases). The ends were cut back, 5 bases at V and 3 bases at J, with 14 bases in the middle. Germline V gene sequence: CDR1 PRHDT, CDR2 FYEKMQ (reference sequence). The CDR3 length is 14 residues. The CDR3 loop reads CASSQGARGYEQYF. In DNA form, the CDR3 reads TGTGCCAGCAGCCAAGGAGCCAGGGGCTACGAGCAGTACTTC. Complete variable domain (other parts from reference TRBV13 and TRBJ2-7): AAGVIQSPRHLIKEKRETATLKCYPIPRHDTVYWYQQGPGQDPQFLISFYEKMQSDKGSIPDRFSAQQFSDYHSELNMSSLELGDSALYFCASSQGARGYEQYFGPGTRLTVT.

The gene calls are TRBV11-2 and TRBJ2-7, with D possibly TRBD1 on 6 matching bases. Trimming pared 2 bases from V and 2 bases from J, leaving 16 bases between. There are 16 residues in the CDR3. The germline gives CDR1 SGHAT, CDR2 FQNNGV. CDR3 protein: CASSLRDRSLPYEQYF. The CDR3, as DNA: TGTGCCAGCAGCTTAAGAGACAGGTCTCTACCCTACGAGCAGTACTTC.